This T cell receptor beta chain originates from a study of naive and memory T cell subsets. Germline CDR1 reads SGHTA; CDR2 reads FQGNSA. The CDR3 is 14 residues long. Amplification of ligated cDNA took four PCR rounds with SP2 and nested alpha and beta constant primers. TCRdb independently ran MiXCR on the UMI-ligation and nested PCR reads; one entry per CDR3 protein. The sample has some 21,000 distinct CDR3 sequences; 6% are singletons. Treatment reported: skin biopsy from PPD injection site in Mantoux-positive individual. A UMI-containing oligonucleotide was joined by 3' ligation to the TCR cDNA template. In this sample, this clonotype turned up a few times. One junction end disagrees with the germline gene, perhaps due to a read error.

The clonotype was recovered from an adult in good health. V gene TRBV7-2 combines with J gene TRBJ2-1; D gene unclear. The sample in question was skin, obtained from a tuberculin skin test site. CDR3 in amino acids: CASSLGPSTSVELF. CDR3 coding DNA: TGTGCCAGCAGCTTAGGACCCTCTACCTCGGTCGAGCTCTTC.